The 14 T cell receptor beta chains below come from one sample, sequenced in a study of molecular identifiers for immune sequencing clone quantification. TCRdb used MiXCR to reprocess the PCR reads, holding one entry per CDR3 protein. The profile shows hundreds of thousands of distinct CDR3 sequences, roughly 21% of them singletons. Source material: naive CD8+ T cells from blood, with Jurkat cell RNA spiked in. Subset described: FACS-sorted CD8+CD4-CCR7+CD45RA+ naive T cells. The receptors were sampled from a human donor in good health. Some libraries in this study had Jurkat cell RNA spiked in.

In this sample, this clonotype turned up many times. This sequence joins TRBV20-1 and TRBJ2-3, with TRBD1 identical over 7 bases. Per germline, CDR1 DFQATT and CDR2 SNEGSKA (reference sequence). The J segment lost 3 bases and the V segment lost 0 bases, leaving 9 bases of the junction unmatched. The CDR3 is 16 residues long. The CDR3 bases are TGCAGTGCTAGAGATTTCCGGGACAGCCATACAGATACGCAGTATTTT. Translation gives CSARDFRDSHTDTQYF.

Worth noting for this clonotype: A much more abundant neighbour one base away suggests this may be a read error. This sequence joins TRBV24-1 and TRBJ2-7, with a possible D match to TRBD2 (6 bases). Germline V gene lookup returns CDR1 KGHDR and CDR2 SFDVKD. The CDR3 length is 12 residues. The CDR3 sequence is CAISDFGGEQYF. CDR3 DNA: TGTGCCATCAGTGATTTCGGGGGAGAGCAGTACTTC.

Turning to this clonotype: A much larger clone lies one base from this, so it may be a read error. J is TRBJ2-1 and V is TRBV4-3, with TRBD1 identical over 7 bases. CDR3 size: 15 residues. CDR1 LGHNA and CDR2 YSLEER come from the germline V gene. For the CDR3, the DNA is TGCGCCAGCAGCCTAACGACGACAGGGCCTACTGAGCAGCTCTTC. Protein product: CASSLTTTGPTEQLF.

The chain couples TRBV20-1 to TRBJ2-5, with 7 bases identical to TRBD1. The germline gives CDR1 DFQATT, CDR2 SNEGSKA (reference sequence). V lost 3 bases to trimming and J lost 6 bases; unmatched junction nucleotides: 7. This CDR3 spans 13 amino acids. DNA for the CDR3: TGCAGTGCTAGCGGTCGGGACAGTCAGACCCAGTACTTC. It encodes CSASGRDSQTQYF.

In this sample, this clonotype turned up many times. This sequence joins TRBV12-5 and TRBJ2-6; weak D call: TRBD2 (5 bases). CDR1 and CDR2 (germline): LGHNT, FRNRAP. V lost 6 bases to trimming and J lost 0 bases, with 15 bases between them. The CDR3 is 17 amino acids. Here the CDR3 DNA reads TGTGCTAGTGGATCCACGGAGGTACGCTCTGGGGCCAACGTCCTGACTTTC. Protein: CASGSTEVRSGANVLTF.

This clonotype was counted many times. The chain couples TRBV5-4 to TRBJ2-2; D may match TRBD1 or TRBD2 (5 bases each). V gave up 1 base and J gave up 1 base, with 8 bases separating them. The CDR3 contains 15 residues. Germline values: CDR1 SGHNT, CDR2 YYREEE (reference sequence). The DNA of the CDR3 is TGTGCCAGCAGCTTGACAGGACTGAACACCGGGGAGCTGTTTTTT. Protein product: CASSLTGLNTGELFF. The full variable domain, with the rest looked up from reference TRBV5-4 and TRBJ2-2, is ETGVTQSPTHLIKTRGQQVTLRCSSQSGHNTVSWYQQALGQGPQFIFQYYREEENGRGNFPPRFSGLQFPNYSSELNVNALELDDSALYLCASSLTGLNTGELFFGEGSRLTVL.

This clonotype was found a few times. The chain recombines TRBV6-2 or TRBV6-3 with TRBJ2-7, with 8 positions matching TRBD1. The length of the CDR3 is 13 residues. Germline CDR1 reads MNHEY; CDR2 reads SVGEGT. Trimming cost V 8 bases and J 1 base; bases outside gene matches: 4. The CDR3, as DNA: TGTGCCAGCGTCGACAGGGGATCCTACGAGCAGTACTTC. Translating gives CASVDRGSYEQYF.

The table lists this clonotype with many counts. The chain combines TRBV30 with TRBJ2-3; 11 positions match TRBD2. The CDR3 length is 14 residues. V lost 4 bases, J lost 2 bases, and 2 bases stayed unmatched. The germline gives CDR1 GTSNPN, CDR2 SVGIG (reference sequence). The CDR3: CAWTSGGTTDTQYF. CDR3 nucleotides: TGTGCCTGGACTAGCGGGGGGACCACAGATACGCAGTATTTT.

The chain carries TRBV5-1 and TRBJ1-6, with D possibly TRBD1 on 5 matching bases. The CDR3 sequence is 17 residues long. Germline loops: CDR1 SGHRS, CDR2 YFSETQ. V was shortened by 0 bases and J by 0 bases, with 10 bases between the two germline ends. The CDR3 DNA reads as TGCGCCAGCAGCTTGGCAGGGCTGAGCTCCTATAATTCACCCCTCCACTTT. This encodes CASSLAGLSSYNSPLHF.

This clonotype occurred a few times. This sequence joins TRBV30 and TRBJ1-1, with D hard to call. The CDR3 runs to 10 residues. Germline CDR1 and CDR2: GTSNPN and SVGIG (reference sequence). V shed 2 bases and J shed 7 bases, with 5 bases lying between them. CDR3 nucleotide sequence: TGTGCCTGGAGTCTACATGAAGCTTTCTTT. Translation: CAWSLHEAFF.

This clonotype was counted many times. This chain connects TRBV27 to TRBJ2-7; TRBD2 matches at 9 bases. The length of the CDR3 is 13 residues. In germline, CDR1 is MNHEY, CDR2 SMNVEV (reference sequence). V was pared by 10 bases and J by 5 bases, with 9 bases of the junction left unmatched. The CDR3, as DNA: TGTGCCACGCGTCTGGCGGGAGGGGACGAGCAGTACTTC. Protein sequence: CATRLAGGDEQYF.

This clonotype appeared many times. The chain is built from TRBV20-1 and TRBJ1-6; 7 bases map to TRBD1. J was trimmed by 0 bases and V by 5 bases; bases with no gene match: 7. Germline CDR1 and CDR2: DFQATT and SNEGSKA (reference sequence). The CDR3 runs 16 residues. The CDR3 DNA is TGCAGTGCTTTACAGGGGTTCAGCTCCTATAATTCACCCCTCCACTTT. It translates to CSALQGFSSYNSPLHF.

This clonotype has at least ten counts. CDR3 in amino acids: CASSLEPSSGANVLTF. CDR3 bases: TGCGCCAGCAGCTTGGAGCCGTCCTCTGGGGCCAACGTCCTGACTTTC. The J gene is TRBJ2-6, the V gene TRBV5-1; D is unresolved. CDR1 and CDR2 from the germline V gene are SGHRS and YFSETQ. The V gene lost 0 bases and the J gene lost 0 bases, with 7 bases spanning the gap. CDR3 length: 16 amino acids.

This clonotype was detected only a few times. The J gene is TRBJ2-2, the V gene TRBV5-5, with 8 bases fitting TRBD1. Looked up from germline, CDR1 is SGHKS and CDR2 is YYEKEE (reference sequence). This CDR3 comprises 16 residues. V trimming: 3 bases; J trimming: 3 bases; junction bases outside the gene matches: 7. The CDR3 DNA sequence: TGTGCCAGCAGCTACCGGACAGGGACAGACACCGGGGAGCTGTTTTTT. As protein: CASSYRTGTDTGELFF. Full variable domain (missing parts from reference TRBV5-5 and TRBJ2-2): DAGVTQSPTHLIKTRGQQVTLRCSPISGHKSVSWYQQVLGQGPQFIFQYYEKEERGRGNFPDRFSARQFPNYSSELNVNALLLGDSALYLCASSYRTGTDTGELFFGEGSRLTVL.